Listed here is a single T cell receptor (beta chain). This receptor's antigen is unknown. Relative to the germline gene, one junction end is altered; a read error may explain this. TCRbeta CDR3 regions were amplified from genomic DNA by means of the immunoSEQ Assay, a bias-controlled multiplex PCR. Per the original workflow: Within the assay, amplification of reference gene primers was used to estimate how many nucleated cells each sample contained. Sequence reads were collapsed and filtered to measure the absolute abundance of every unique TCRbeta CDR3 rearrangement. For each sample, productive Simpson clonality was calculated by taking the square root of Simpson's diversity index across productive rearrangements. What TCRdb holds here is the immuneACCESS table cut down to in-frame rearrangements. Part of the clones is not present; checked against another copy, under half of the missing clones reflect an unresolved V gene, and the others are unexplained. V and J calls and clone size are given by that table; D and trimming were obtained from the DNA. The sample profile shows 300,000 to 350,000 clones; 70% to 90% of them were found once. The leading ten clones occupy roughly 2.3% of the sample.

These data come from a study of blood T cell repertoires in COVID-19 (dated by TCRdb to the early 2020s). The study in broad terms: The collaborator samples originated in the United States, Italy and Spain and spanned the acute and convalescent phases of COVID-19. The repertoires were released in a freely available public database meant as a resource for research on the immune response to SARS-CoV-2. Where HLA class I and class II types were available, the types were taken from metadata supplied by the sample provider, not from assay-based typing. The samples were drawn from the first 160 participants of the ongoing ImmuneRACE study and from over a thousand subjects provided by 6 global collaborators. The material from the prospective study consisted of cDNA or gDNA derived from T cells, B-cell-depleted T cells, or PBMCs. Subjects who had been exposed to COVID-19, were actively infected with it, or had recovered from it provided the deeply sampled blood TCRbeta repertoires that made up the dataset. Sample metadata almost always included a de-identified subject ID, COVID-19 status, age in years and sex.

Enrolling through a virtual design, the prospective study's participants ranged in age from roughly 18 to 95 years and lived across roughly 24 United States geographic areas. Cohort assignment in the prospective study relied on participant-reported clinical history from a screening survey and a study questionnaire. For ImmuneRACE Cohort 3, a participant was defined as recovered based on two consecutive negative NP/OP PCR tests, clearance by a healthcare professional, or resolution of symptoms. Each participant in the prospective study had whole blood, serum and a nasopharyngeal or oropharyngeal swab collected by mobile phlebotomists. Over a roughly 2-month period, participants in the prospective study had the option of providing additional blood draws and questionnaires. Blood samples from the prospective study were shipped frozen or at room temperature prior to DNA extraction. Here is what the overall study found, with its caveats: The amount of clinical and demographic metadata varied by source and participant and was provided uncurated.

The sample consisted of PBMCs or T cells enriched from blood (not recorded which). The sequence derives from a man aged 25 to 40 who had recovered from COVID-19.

The DNA sequence is as follows: TGTGCCAGCTCACCAGACAGGAGCTATGACTACACCTTC. Its product reads: CASSPDRSYDYTF. The chain joins TRBV18 to TRBJ1-2, with a weak D call of TRBD1 (6 bases match). The germline V gene gives CDR1 as KGHSH and CDR2 as LQKENI. CDR3 length: 13 amino acids, cysteine to phenylalanine. Only the CDR3 portion is preserved as DNA: 39 bases, with reading frame beginning at the first base.